The 21 T cell receptor beta chains in this list originate from one sample, sequenced in a study of control samples from healthy donors and cancer patients. TCRdb keeps only in-frame clones here, not all; method: immunoSEQ multiplex PCR. The data contain 160,000 or so clones, around 90% of them singletons. Sequencing used blood. Receptor source: a woman aged 30 to 39 in good health.

The chain links TRBV20-1 to TRBJ2-3; D remains ambiguous. V was cut by 4 bases and J by 3 bases, with 2 bases left in between. CDR3 length: 10 amino acids. From germline, CDR1 is DFQATT and CDR2 SNEGSKA (reference sequence). The CDR3 protein is CSAKTDTQYF. The CDR3 coding sequence is TGCAGTGCTAAAACAGATACGCAGTATTTT.

The chain has TRBV6-9 and TRBJ1-2, with TRBD1 matching 8 bases. The CDR3 is 14 residues long. V gave up 8 bases and J gave up 1 base; unmatched junction bases: 6. The V gene's germline CDR1 is MNHGY and CDR2 SVAAGI. The CDR3 spells CASDGQGYNYGYTF. Here the CDR3 DNA reads TGTGCCAGCGACGGACAGGGCTATAACTATGGCTACACCTTC.

The chain combines TRBV14 with TRBJ2-1; 7 bases match TRBD1. Germline CDR1 SGHDN, CDR2 FVKESK. CDR3 size: 16 residues. V gave up 2 bases and J gave up 7 bases; unmatched junction bases: 11. The CDR3 coding sequence is TGTGCCAGCAGCCAACTCGACAGGGTCAGGGGGAATGAGCAGTTCTTC. Amino acid sequence: CASSQLDRVRGNEQFF.

The chain carries TRBV7-2 and TRBJ2-5; 8 nucleotides agree with TRBD2. CDR1 and CDR2 from the germline V gene are SGHTA and FQGNSA. The CDR3 consists of 15 residues. V lost 5 bases to trimming and J lost 5 bases; unmatched junction nucleotides: 10. The CDR3 loop is CASSPTLAGAETQYF. The CDR3 nucleotides are TGTGCCAGCAGCCCGACCCTAGCGGGTGCGGAGACCCAGTACTTC.

V and J are TRBV15 and TRBJ1-3; D gene ambiguous. Trimming pared 0 bases from V and 0 bases from J, leaving 6 bases between. Germline values: CDR1 LNHNV, CDR2 YYDKDF (reference sequence). The CDR3 runs 15 residues. Here the CDR3 reads CATSRDRGSGNTIYF. The CDR3, as DNA: TGTGCCACCAGCAGAGATCGTGGCTCTGGAAACACCATATATTTT.

This chain uses TRBV5-6 with TRBJ2-5; maybe TRBD2 (5 bases). The CDR3 totals 15 residues. CDR1 SGHDT and CDR2 YYEEEE come from the germline V gene. Trimming removed 2 bases from V and 7 bases from J, with 18 bases in between. CDR3 sequence (DNA): TGTGCCAGCAGCTTAAGACCGTCTAGCCGGGGGACCCAGTACTTC. Amino acids: CASSLRPSSRGTQYF.

The V and J genes are TRBV2 and TRBJ1-3; D is possibly TRBD1 (6 bases). The V end was cut by 9 bases, the J end by 4 bases, with 13 bases between. The germline V gene encodes CDR1 SNHLY and CDR2 FYNNEI. This CDR3 comprises 13 residues. The CDR3 is CASQLGQGNTIYF. CDR3 nucleotide sequence: TGTGCCAGTCAGCTTGGACAGGGAAACACCATATATTTT.

The chain uses TRBV11-2 and TRBJ2-1, with TRBD2 matching over 16 bases. Looked up from germline, CDR1 is SGHAT and CDR2 is FQNNGV. This CDR3 contains 17 residues. Losses at the gene ends were 5 bases for V and 9 bases for J; bases not matched to a gene: 10. In DNA form, the CDR3 reads TGTGCCAGCAGCCGACCGGGACTAGCGGGAGGGCCCGGTGAGCAGTTCTTC. Translation gives CASSRPGLAGGPGEQFF. The variable domain in full, with the rest retrieved from reference TRBV11-2 and TRBJ2-1, is EAGVAQSPRYKIIEKRQSVAFWCNPISGHATLYWYQQILGQGPKLLIQFQNNGVVDDSQLPKDRFSAERLKGVDSTLKIQPAKLEDSAVYLCASSRPGLAGGPGEQFFGPGTRLTVL.

This rearrangement joins TRBV6-1 to TRBJ2-2; 9 bases are shared with TRBD1. Trimming removed 0 bases from V and 1 base from J; junction bases left unmatched: 6. This CDR3 has 18 amino acids. CDR1 is MNHNS and CDR2 is SASEGT in the germline V gene. DNA for the CDR3: TGTGCCAGCAGTGAAGCCAGAACGGGACAGGGGAACACCGGGGAGCTGTTTTTT. Translating it yields CASSEARTGQGNTGELFF.

V usage is TRBV19 and J usage is TRBJ1-5; 9 positions agree with TRBD1. V was pared by 8 bases and J by 7 bases, with 3 bases of the junction left unmatched. Germline assignment: CDR1 LNHDA and CDR2 SQIVND (reference sequence). CDR3 length: 12 residues. The CDR3 reads CASGQGSQPQHF. CDR3 nucleotides: TGTGCCAGTGGACAGGGGAGCCAGCCCCAGCATTTT.

This rearrangement joins TRBV12-3 or TRBV12-4 to TRBJ2-2; D gene ambiguous. The V gene lost 6 bases and the J gene lost 7 bases, with 12 bases spanning the gap. CDR3 size: 13 residues. The CDR3 spells CASSQNVGGELFF. The CDR3 nucleotides are TGTGCCAGCAGCCAGAACGTGGGCGGGGAGCTGTTTTTT.

V is TRBV27 and J is TRBJ1-4; D possibly corresponds to TRBD1 (6 bases). V lost 3 bases to trimming and J lost 0 bases, with 8 bases between them. CDR1 and CDR2 from the germline V gene are MNHEY and SMNVEV (reference sequence). There are 15 residues in the CDR3. As DNA, the CDR3 is TGTGCCAGCAGTTTCAGGGGCACAACTAATGAAAAACTGTTTTTT. Encoded protein: CASSFRGTTNEKLFF.

J is TRBJ2-2 and V is TRBV6-4, with TRBD1 as a possible D gene (5 bases). The CDR3 has 15 residues. The V gene lost 3 bases and the J gene lost 1 base, with 9 bases spanning the gap. The germline V gene has CDR1 MRHNA and CDR2 SNTAGT. The CDR3 protein is CASSEGRGNTGELFF. The DNA of the CDR3 is TGTGCCAGCAGTGAGGGGCGCGGGAACACCGGGGAGCTGTTTTTT.

The rearrangement joins TRBV5-1 to TRBJ2-7; 12 bases map to TRBD1. CDR3 size: 14 residues. CDR1 is SGHRS, CDR2 YFSETQ, per germline. V was clipped by 4 bases and J by 7 bases; unmatched bases: 6. The CDR3 protein is CASSPGQGAGEQYF. CDR3 DNA sequence: TGCGCCAGCAGCCCGGGACAGGGGGCGGGGGAGCAGTACTTC.

This clone was seen a single time. The rearrangement joins TRBV3-1 (or the pseudogene TRBV3-2) to TRBJ2-2, with TRBD2 matching over 13 bases. The CDR3 is 17 residues long. Germline CDR1 and CDR2: LGHDT and YNNKEL (reference sequence). With V trimmed by 1 base and J by 5 bases, 4 bases remained unmatched. In DNA form, the CDR3 reads TGTGCCAGCAGCCAAGGGGGACTAGCGGGACGGACCGGGGAGCTGTTTTTT. It encodes CASSQGGLAGRTGELFF.

The rearrangement joins TRBV21-1 to TRBJ2-7; the DNA was not used to check the table's D call, TRBD2. TRBV21-1 is labeled a pseudogene. This CDR3 has 15 residues. The CDR3 coding sequence is TGTGCCAGCAGCAAAGGCACTAGCGGGAGAGGTAAGCAGTACTTC. It is translated as CASSKGTSGRGKQYF.

The rearrangement links TRBV27 to TRBJ1-2, with D possibly being TRBD1 (6 bases). Germline CDR1 and CDR2: MNHEY and SMNVEV (reference sequence). V was pared by 5 bases and J by 4 bases, with 20 bases between. The CDR3 runs 16 residues. The CDR3 region has the DNA TGTGCCAGCAGTATCCGACCCCCGGGGGCTGGCTATGGCTACACCTTC. It translates to CASSIRPPGAGYGYTF.

The chain recombines TRBV11-3 with TRBJ2-1; maybe TRBD1 (5 bases). CDR1 is SGHNT, CDR2 YENEEA, per germline. The length of the CDR3 is 14 residues. The germline V and J ends were trimmed by 4 bases and 5 bases, with 12 bases remaining between them. The CDR3 loop is CASSSGNSNNEQFF. CDR3 nucleotides: TGTGCCAGCAGCTCAGGGAACAGCAACAATGAGCAGTTCTTC. Variable domain in full (rest from reference TRBV11-3 and TRBJ2-1): EAGVVQSPRYKIIEKKQPVAFWCNPISGHNTLYWYLQNLGQGPELLIRYENEEAVDDSQLPKDRFSAERLKGVDSTLKIQPAELGDSAVYLCASSSGNSNNEQFFGPGTRLTVL.

The V gene is TRBV7-9, the J gene TRBJ2-3, with TRBD2 matching 13 bases. Trimming took 0 bases from V and 6 from J; bases not matched to a gene: 3. The CDR3 covers 16 residues. Germline loops: CDR1 SEHNR, CDR2 FQNEAQ (reference sequence). Here the CDR3 DNA reads TGTGCCAGCAGCTTAGCAGGACTAGCGGGAGCGGATACGCAGTATTTT. This sequence encodes CASSLAGLAGADTQYF. The full variable domain, with the rest looked up from reference TRBV7-9 and TRBJ2-3, is DTGVSQNPRHKITKRGQNVTFRCDPISEHNRLYWYRQTLGQGPEFLTYFQNEAQLEKSRLLSDRFSAERPKGSFSTLEIQRTEQGDSAMYLCASSLAGLAGADTQYFGPGTRLTVL.

The genes are TRBV19 and TRBJ2-1, with D possibly TRBD2 on 6 matching bases. Germline lookup yields CDR1 LNHDA and CDR2 SQIVND (reference sequence). V lost 6 bases, J lost 2 bases, and 14 bases lay in between. This CDR3 is 15 amino acids long. The DNA of the CDR3 is TGTGCCAGTAGAAAAGCCGGGAGTACCTACAATGAGCAGTTCTTC. Translation gives CASRKAGSTYNEQFF.

The rearrangement links TRBV10-3 to TRBJ1-5; tentative D call: TRBD1 (6 bases). V lost 0 bases, J lost 7 bases, and 7 bases lay in between. CDR3 length: 13 amino acids. CDR1 and CDR2 (germline): ENHRY, SYGVKD. Here the CDR3 reads CAISESDSQPQHF. The CDR3 nucleotides read TGTGCCATCAGTGAGTCGGACAGCCAGCCCCAGCATTTT.